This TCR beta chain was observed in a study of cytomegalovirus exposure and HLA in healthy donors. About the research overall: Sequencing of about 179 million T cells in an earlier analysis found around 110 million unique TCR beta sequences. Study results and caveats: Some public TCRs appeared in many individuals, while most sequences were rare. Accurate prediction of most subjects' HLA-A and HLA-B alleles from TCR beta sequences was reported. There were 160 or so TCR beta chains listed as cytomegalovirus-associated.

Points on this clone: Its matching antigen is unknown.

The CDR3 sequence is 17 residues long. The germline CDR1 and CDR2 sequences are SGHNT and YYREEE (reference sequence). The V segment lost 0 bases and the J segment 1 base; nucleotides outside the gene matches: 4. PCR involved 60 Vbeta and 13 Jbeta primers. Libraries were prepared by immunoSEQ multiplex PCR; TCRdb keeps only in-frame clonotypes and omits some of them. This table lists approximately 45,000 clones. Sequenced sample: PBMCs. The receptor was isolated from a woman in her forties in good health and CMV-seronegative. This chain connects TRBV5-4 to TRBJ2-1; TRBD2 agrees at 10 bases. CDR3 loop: CASSLGSSGGSYNEQFF. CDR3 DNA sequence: TGTGCCAGCAGCTTGGGCTCTAGCGGGGGTTCCTACAATGAGCAGTTCTTC.